A selection of T cell receptor beta chains follows, all from one sample in a study of regulatory T cells in long-lasting Graves disease. TCRdb recomputed calls from the multiplex PCR reads with MiXCR, one row per CDR3 protein. Among about 470,000 distinct CDR3 sequences listed, around 14% were seen once. This same sample was also taken into another study, of T cells in Graves' hyperthyroidism and ophthalmopathy.

This specimen consisted of peripheral blood mononuclear cells (PBMCs), obtained at new diagnosis, from a patient treated with antithyroid drugs. The receptors come from a woman in her thirties with Graves disease. Both conserved end residues are part of each CDR3. Fields, in order: J gene, clone size, V gene, D gene, CDR3 DNA, CDR3 protein. A D gene is named only where the DNA matches it firmly. Not every row has a clone size; where given, it reads once, few, many or a size class.

J gene: TRBJ1-1
clone size: .
V gene: TRBV16
D gene: .
CDR3 DNA: TGTGCCAGCAGCCAAGTCCAGGCCACTGAAGCTTTCTTT
CDR3 protein: CASSQVQATEAFF

J gene: TRBJ1-2
clone size: many
V gene: TRBV7-9
D gene: TRBD1
CDR3 DNA: TGTGCCAGCAGCCTTGGACAGGTCGTGGGGTATGGCTACACCTTC
CDR3 protein: CASSLGQVVGYGYTF

J gene: TRBJ1-5
clone size: .
V gene: TRBV10-3
D gene: .
CDR3 DNA: TGTGCCATCAGGGGGGACGGCAATCAGCCCCAGCATTTT
CDR3 protein: CAIRGDGNQPQHF

J gene: TRBJ1-5
clone size: many
V gene: TRBV27
D gene: .
CDR3 DNA: TGTGCCAGCAGTTGGGTGGTTAATCAGCCCCAGCATTTT
CDR3 protein: CASSWVVNQPQHF

J gene: TRBJ2-5
clone size: .
V gene: TRBV30
D gene: .
CDR3 DNA: TGTGCCTGGAGTTTACGCGGTCAAGAGACCCAGTACTTC
CDR3 protein: CAWSLRGQETQYF

J gene: TRBJ2-2
clone size: many
V gene: TRBV20-1
D gene: TRBD2
CDR3 DNA: TGCAGTGCTAGAGACCGGACTAGCGGGAGGGCCAATAGGATCGGGGAGCTGTTTTTT
CDR3 protein: CSARDRTSGRANRIGELFF

J gene: TRBJ2-5
clone size: few
V gene: TRBV6-2/TRBV6-3
D gene: TRBD2
CDR3 DNA: TGTGCCAGCAGTTACGGGGGGCTAGCGGGAACATCCCAAGAGACCCAGTACTTC
CDR3 protein: CASSYGGLAGTSQETQYF

J gene: TRBJ2-5
clone size: .
V gene: TRBV30
D gene: TRBD1
CDR3 DNA: TGTGCCTGGAGCGTTTGGGACAGGGGACTGCAAGAGACCCAGTACTTC
CDR3 protein: CAWSVWDRGLQETQYF

J gene: TRBJ2-7
clone size: few
V gene: TRBV4-1
D gene: .
CDR3 DNA: TGCGCCAGCAGCCCAAACACGGGCGGCTACGAGCAGTACTTC
CDR3 protein: CASSPNTGGYEQYF

J gene: TRBJ2-2
clone size: few
V gene: TRBV20-1
D gene: TRBD2
CDR3 DNA: TGCAGTGCTACTCCCGGACTAGCGGGACCCGGGGAGCTGTTTTTT
CDR3 protein: CSATPGLAGPGELFF

J gene: TRBJ2-5
clone size: many
V gene: TRBV6-1
D gene: .
CDR3 DNA: TGTGCCAGCACCTCCAGGGGGGCTGGGCAAGAGACCCAGTACTTC
CDR3 protein: CASTSRGAGQETQYF

J gene: TRBJ2-5
clone size: few
V gene: TRBV7-3
D gene: .
CDR3 DNA: TGTGCCAGCAGCCTGCAGGGAGTGAGTGGGGAGACCCAGTACTTC
CDR3 protein: CASSLQGVSGETQYF

J gene: TRBJ2-7
clone size: many
V gene: TRBV30
D gene: .
CDR3 DNA: TGTGCCTGGAGTAGCATAAGGGGAAGGGCTTACGAGCAGTACTTC
CDR3 protein: CAWSSIRGRAYEQYF

J gene: TRBJ2-4
clone size: .
V gene: TRBV5-1
D gene: .
CDR3 DNA: TGCGCCAGCAGCTTGGGGTCAGGGACAAACAAAAACTTTCAGTACTTC
CDR3 protein: CASSLGSGTNKNFQYF

J gene: TRBJ2-3
clone size: .
V gene: TRBV9
D gene: TRBD2
CDR3 DNA: TGTGCCAGCACCCCACTAGCGGGAGTAGCAGATACGCAGTATTTT
CDR3 protein: CASTPLAGVADTQYF

J gene: TRBJ1-2
clone size: .
V gene: TRBV25-1
D gene: .
CDR3 DNA: TGTGCCAGCAGTGACCTCGGGGCCTCCCGGAGGGGCTACACCTTC
CDR3 protein: CASSDLGASRRGYTF

J gene: TRBJ2-5
clone size: .
V gene: TRBV6-2/TRBV6-3
D gene: TRBD1
CDR3 DNA: TGTGCCAGCAACAGACAGGGGGCATGGGAGACCCAGTACTTC
CDR3 protein: CASNRQGAWETQYF

J gene: TRBJ2-2
clone size: many
V gene: TRBV27
D gene: TRBD2
CDR3 DNA: TGTGCCAGCAGTCCCCTGGGGCTAGCGGTTGGTGGCGGGGAGCTGTTTTTT
CDR3 protein: CASSPLGLAVGGGELFF

J gene: TRBJ2-1
clone size: many
V gene: TRBV13
D gene: TRBD2
CDR3 DNA: TGTGCCAGCAGCTTTTCGACTAGCGGGACGGAGCAGTTCTTC
CDR3 protein: CASSFSTSGTEQFF

J gene: TRBJ2-1
clone size: many
V gene: TRBV20-1
D gene: .
CDR3 DNA: TGCAGTGCTAGAGATCCGGGGGACGGGGCTGATTTTAGCTCCTACAATGAGCAGTTCTTC
CDR3 protein: CSARDPGDGADFSSYNEQFF

J gene: TRBJ2-1
clone size: .
V gene: TRBV5-1
D gene: TRBD2
CDR3 DNA: TGCGCCAGCGGACTAGCGGGAGGAACCAATGAGCAGTTCTTC
CDR3 protein: CASGLAGGTNEQFF

J gene: TRBJ2-1
clone size: .
V gene: TRBV20-1
D gene: TRBD2
CDR3 DNA: TGCAGTGCTAGAGACCTACTAGCGGGAAAGGTCAATGAGCAGTTCTTC
CDR3 protein: CSARDLLAGKVNEQFF

J gene: TRBJ2-7
clone size: .
V gene: TRBV7-2
D gene: TRBD2
CDR3 DNA: TGTGCCAGCAGCTTCCTGACTAGCGGGAGGTACGAGCAGTACTTC
CDR3 protein: CASSFLTSGRYEQYF

J gene: TRBJ2-1
clone size: many
V gene: TRBV15
D gene: .
CDR3 DNA: TGTGCCACCAGCAGAGGAGGGTCTTCCTACAATGAGCAGTTCTTC
CDR3 protein: CATSRGGSSYNEQFF

J gene: TRBJ2-1
clone size: many
V gene: TRBV9
D gene: .
CDR3 DNA: TGTGCCAGCAGTGTGGGCTCAAGCTCCTACAATGAGCAGTTCTTC
CDR3 protein: CASSVGSSSYNEQFF

J gene: TRBJ2-1
clone size: .
V gene: TRBV5-1
D gene: TRBD2
CDR3 DNA: TGCGCCAGCAGCTTGGGGGGGACTAGCGGGAGTAGCGTCAATGAGCAGTTCTTC
CDR3 protein: CASSLGGTSGSSVNEQFF

J gene: TRBJ2-3
clone size: many
V gene: TRBV2
D gene: .
CDR3 DNA: TGTGCCAGCAGTGCCGATATCAGCACAGATACGCAGTATTTT
CDR3 protein: CASSADISTDTQYF

J gene: TRBJ1-3
clone size: few
V gene: TRBV5-1
D gene: TRBD1
CDR3 DNA: TGCGCCAGCAGCGAGATGACAGGGTTCGGAAACACCATATATTTT
CDR3 protein: CASSEMTGFGNTIYF

J gene: TRBJ2-7
clone size: many
V gene: TRBV6-1
D gene: TRBD2
CDR3 DNA: TGTGCCAGCAGTGATTCTGTGACTAGCGGCCACTACGAGCAGTACTTC
CDR3 protein: CASSDSVTSGHYEQYF

J gene: TRBJ1-1
clone size: .
V gene: TRBV4-1
D gene: TRBD1
CDR3 DNA: TGCGCCAGCAGCCAAGACCTCAGACAGGGAATGATTGAAGCTTTCTTT
CDR3 protein: CASSQDLRQGMIEAFF

J gene: TRBJ2-2
clone size: many
V gene: TRBV11-2
D gene: TRBD2
CDR3 DNA: TGTGCCAGCAGCTTAGTGGGACTAGCAGTCCCCGGGGAGCTGTTTTTT
CDR3 protein: CASSLVGLAVPGELFF

J gene: TRBJ2-2
clone size: few
V gene: TRBV20-1
D gene: TRBD2
CDR3 DNA: TGCAGTACGGACCCAATCGGGGGGGGTGGCACCGGGGAGCTGTTTTTT
CDR3 protein: CSTDPIGGGGTGELFF

J gene: TRBJ1-5
clone size: many
V gene: TRBV5-1
D gene: TRBD1
CDR3 DNA: TGCGCCAGCACAATGGACAGGGGTAATCAGCCCCAGCATTTT
CDR3 protein: CASTMDRGNQPQHF

J gene: TRBJ2-3
clone size: .
V gene: TRBV9
D gene: .
CDR3 DNA: TGTGCCAGCGGTGGGCTAGCTGTCATGGATACGCAGTATTTT
CDR3 protein: CASGGLAVMDTQYF

J gene: TRBJ2-7
clone size: many
V gene: TRBV20-1
D gene: TRBD2
CDR3 DNA: TGCAGTGCTAGGGGGACTAGCGCCTACGAGCAGTACTTC
CDR3 protein: CSARGTSAYEQYF

J gene: TRBJ1-5
clone size: .
V gene: TRBV18
D gene: .
CDR3 DNA: TGTGCCAGCTCAAACCAAGGCTCGGGGGGGAATCAGCCCCGGCATTTT
CDR3 protein: CASSNQGSGGNQPRHF

J gene: TRBJ1-1
clone size: few
V gene: TRBV15
D gene: .
CDR3 DNA: TGTGCCACCAGCAGAGATCGGGTAGGGAACACTGAAGCTTTCTTT
CDR3 protein: CATSRDRVGNTEAFF

J gene: TRBJ1-1
clone size: once
V gene: TRBV11-3
D gene: .
CDR3 DNA: TGTGCCAGCAGCCTCCCCGGGCTCATGAACACTGAAGCTTTCTTT
CDR3 protein: CASSLPGLMNTEAFF

J gene: TRBJ2-1
clone size: many
V gene: TRBV7-3
D gene: .
CDR3 DNA: TGTGCCAGCAGCTTAGGGCCGGGACTCAGATACAATGAGCAGTTCTTC
CDR3 protein: CASSLGPGLRYNEQFF

J gene: TRBJ2-3
clone size: .
V gene: TRBV7-9
D gene: TRBD2
CDR3 DNA: TGTGCCAGCAGTCTTGGACTAGCGGGAGGTCTGGGCACAGATACGCAGTATTTT
CDR3 protein: CASSLGLAGGLGTDTQYF